This T cell receptor beta chain is drawn from a study of T-cell reconstitution after alpha-beta-depleted transplantation in children. The CDR3 is 14 amino acids. Trimming left V 2 bases short and J 5 bases short, with 10 bases between. From germline, CDR1 is SGHNT and CDR2 YYREEE (reference sequence). Using unique molecular identifiers, the investigators prepared the TCRbeta library. Using its own MiXCR run on the PCR reads, TCRdb lists one record per CDR3 protein. The top ten clones hold under 3% of a sample with roughly 500,000 distinct CDR3 sequences, approximately 32% of them seen once. The specimen comprised PBMCs from the stem cell graft donor, sampled from the stem cell graft. The receptor's source is a human donor who donated a stem cell graft to a child with aplastic anemia. The chain links TRBV5-4 to TRBJ2-2; perhaps TRBD2 as D (5 bases). CDR3: CASSFGIRTGELFF. DNA for the CDR3: TGTGCCAGCAGCTTCGGGATTAGAACCGGGGAGCTGTTTTTT.